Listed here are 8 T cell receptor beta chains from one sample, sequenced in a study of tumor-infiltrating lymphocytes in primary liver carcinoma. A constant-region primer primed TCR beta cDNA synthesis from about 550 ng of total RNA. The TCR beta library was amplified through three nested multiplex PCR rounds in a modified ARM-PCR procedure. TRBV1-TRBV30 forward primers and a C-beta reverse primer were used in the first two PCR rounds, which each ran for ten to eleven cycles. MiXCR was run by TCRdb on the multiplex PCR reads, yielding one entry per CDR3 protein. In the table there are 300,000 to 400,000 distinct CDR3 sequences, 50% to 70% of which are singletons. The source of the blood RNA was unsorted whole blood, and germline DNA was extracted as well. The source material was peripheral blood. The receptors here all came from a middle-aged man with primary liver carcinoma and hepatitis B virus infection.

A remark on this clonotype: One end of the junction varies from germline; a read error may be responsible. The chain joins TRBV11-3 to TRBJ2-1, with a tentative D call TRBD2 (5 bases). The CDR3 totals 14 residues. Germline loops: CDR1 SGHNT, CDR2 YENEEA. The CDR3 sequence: CASSLGTSRNVQFF. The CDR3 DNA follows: TGTGCCAGCAGCTTAGGAACTAGTCGTAATGTGCAGTTCTTC.

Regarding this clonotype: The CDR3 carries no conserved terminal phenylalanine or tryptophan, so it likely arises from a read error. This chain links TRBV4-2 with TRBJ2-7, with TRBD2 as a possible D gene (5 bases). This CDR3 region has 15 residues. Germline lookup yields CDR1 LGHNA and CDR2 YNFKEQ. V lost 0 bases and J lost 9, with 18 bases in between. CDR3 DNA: TGTGCCAGCAGCCAAGAGAGGCAAGCGGTGGCTGGGCAGTACTCC. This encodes CASSQERQAVAGQYS.

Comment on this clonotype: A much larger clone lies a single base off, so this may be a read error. CDR3 region: CASGQIPGNEPFF. The CDR3, as DNA: TGCGCCAGCGGCCAGATACCGGGCAATGAGCCGTTCTTC. The chain carries TRBV5-1 and TRBJ2-1; no clear D gene. Germline V gene lookup returns CDR1 SGHRS and CDR2 YFSETQ. This CDR3 is built from 13 residues.

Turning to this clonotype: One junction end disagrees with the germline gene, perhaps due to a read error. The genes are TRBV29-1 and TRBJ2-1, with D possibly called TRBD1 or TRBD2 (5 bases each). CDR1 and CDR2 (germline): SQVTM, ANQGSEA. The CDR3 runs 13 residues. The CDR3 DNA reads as TGCAGCGCAGCTGGGACGTCCTGCAATGAGCAGTTCTTC. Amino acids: CSAAGTSCNEQFF.

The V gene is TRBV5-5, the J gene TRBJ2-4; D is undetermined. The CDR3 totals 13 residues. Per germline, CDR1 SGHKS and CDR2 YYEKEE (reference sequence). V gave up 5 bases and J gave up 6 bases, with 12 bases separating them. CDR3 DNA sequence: TGTGCCAGCAGAAGGGTCAGGAGAAACATTCAGTACTTC. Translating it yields CASRRVRRNIQYF.

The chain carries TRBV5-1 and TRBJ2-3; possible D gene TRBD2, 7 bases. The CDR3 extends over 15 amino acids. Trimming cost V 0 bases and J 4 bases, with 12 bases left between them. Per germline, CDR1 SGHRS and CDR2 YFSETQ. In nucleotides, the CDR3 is TGCGCCAGCAGCTTGGGCGGGGGCTTCGCAGATACGCAGTATTTT. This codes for CASSLGGGFADTQYF.

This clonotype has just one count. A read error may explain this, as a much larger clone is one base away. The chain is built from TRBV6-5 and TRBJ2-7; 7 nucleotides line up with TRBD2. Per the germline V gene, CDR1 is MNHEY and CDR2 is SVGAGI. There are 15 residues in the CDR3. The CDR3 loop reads CVSSYSGSGSYEQYF. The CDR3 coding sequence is TGTGTCAGCAGTTACTCGGGTAGCGGGTCCTACGAGCAGTACTTC.

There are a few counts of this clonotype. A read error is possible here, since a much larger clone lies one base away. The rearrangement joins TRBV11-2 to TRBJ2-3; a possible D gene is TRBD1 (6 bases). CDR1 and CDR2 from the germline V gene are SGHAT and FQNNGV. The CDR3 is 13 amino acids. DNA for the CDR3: TGTGCCAGCAGCTTAGAGAGGACAGATATGCAGTATTTT. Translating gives CASSLERTDMQYF.